Shown below are 22 T cell receptor beta chains from a single sample sequenced in a study of control samples from healthy donors and cancer patients. Assay: immunoSEQ multiplex PCR; the TCRdb copy retains only in-frame clones and omits some. In the table there are roughly 200,000 clones, roughly 94% of which are singletons. The sample consisted of blood. These receptors were obtained from a man aged 45 to 65 in good health.

The chain links TRBV7-2 to TRBJ1-6, with D tentatively TRBD1 (5 bases). Germline V gives CDR1 SGHTA, CDR2 FQGNSA. V was shortened by 5 bases and J by 7 bases, with 15 bases between the two germline ends. This CDR3 has 15 residues. The CDR3 sequence: CASSLQVGGNSPLHF. As DNA, the CDR3 is TGTGCCAGCAGCCTCCAGGTTGGGGGAAATTCACCCCTCCACTTT.

V is TRBV11-2 and J is TRBJ1-1; 7 bases are shared with TRBD1. V was pared by 3 bases and J by 8 bases, with 6 bases of the junction left unmatched. The CDR3 length is 13 residues. The germline CDR1 and CDR2 sequences are SGHAT and FQNNGV. In DNA, the CDR3 is TGTGCCAGCAGCTTGGGACAGTTCGGAGAAGCTTTCTTT. This codes for CASSLGQFGEAFF.

The chain is built from TRBV29-1 and TRBJ1-3; D gene unclear. This CDR3 comprises 14 residues. The V end was cut by 2 bases, the J end by 9 bases, with 17 bases between. Per the germline V gene, CDR1 is SQVTM and CDR2 is ANQGSEA. CDR3 region: CSVEFSPGYGTIYF. The CDR3 DNA follows: TGCAGCGTTGAATTCAGTCCGGGATATGGCACCATATATTTT.

The chain joins TRBV6-6 to TRBJ2-5, with 7 nucleotides matching TRBD2. J lost 5 bases, V lost 2 bases, and 8 bases had no gene match. The CDR3 sequence is 15 residues long. Germline V CDR1 and CDR2: MNHNY, SVGAGI (reference sequence). CDR3 loop: CASSYGASGLETQYF. For the CDR3, the DNA is TGTGCCAGCAGTTACGGGGCTAGCGGACTGGAGACCCAGTACTTC.

The chain carries TRBV27 and TRBJ2-7; no definite D call. Looked up from germline, CDR1 is MNHEY and CDR2 is SMNVEV (reference sequence). The V end lost 5 bases, the J end lost 0 bases, and 11 bases lay between the germline ends. The CDR3 is made up of 14 amino acids. The CDR3 loop reads CASSPWSNSYEQYF. The CDR3 DNA reads as TGTGCCAGCAGTCCCTGGTCCAACTCCTACGAGCAGTACTTC.

The V and J genes are TRBV5-5 and TRBJ1-5, with D perhaps matching TRBD1 (5 bases). CDR3 length equals 15 residues. Trimming removed 5 bases from V and 1 base from J, with 13 bases in between. The germline V gene has CDR1 SGHKS and CDR2 YYEKEE (reference sequence). The CDR3 loop is CASSGGTVSNQPQHF. As DNA, the CDR3 is TGTGCCAGCAGTGGCGGGACGGTCAGCAATCAGCCCCAGCATTTT.

The chain combines TRBV11-1 with TRBJ1-1, with TRBD1 matching over 8 bases. Trimming took 5 bases from V and 1 from J; bases not matched to a gene: 3. The CDR3 sequence is 14 residues long. Looked up from germline, CDR1 is SGHAT and CDR2 is FQDESV (reference sequence). The CDR3 DNA reads as TGTGCCAGCAGCCTAGGGACAGGGAACACTGAAGCTTTCTTT. Translation: CASSLGTGNTEAFF. The complete variable domain, with remaining parts taken from reference TRBV11-1 and TRBJ1-1, reads EAEVAQSPRYKITEKSQAVAFWCDPISGHATLYWYRQILGQGPELLVQFQDESVVDDSQLPKDRFSAERLKGVDSTLKIQPAELGDSAMYLCASSLGTGNTEAFFGQGTRLTVV.

This chain joins TRBV7-2 and TRBJ1-1, with a possible D match to TRBD1 (6 bases). The CDR3 extends over 16 amino acids. V shed 1 base and J shed 4 bases, with 16 bases lying between them. The germline V gene encodes CDR1 SGHTA and CDR2 FQGNSA. The CDR3 nucleotides read TGTGCCAGCAGCTTAGGGGGGGGGCCTCTCGGCACTGAAGCTTTCTTT. It codes for CASSLGGGPLGTEAFF.

This clone came up once. The V gene is TRBV5-6, the J gene TRBJ2-7; possible D gene TRBD1, 5 bases. The CDR3 is made up of 12 amino acids. V was cut by 3 bases and J by 2 bases, with 6 bases left in between. From germline, CDR1 is SGHDT and CDR2 YYEEEE. The CDR3 coding sequence is TGTGCCAGCAGCTACAGGACCTACGAGCAGTACTTC. It translates to CASSYRTYEQYF. The variable domain in full, with the rest retrieved from reference TRBV5-6 and TRBJ2-7, is DAGVTQSPTHLIKTRGQQVTLRCSPKSGHDTVSWYQQALGQGPQFIFQYYEEEERQRGNFPDRFSGHQFPNYSSELNVNALLLGDSALYLCASSYRTYEQYFGPGTRLTVT.

The V and J genes are TRBV11-3 and TRBJ1-5, with a possible D match to TRBD1 (5 bases). Germline CDR1 SGHNT, CDR2 YENEEA. The CDR3 runs 17 residues. Between the trimmed V and J ends, which lost 0 bases and 0 bases, there was a span of 12 bases. The CDR3 nucleotides read TGTGCCAGCAGCTTAGAGGGGGGGTTTGATAGCAATCAGCCCCAGCATTTT. This codes for CASSLEGGFDSNQPQHF.

The gene calls are TRBV14 and TRBJ1-2; D ambiguous. CDR1 and CDR2 (germline): SGHDN, FVKESK. The CDR3 runs to 14 residues. Trimming removed 0 bases from V and 7 bases from J, with 12 bases in between. CDR3: CASSQDLGRPGYTF. The CDR3 DNA reads as TGTGCCAGCAGCCAAGATCTCGGCAGGCCTGGCTACACCTTC.

The chain has TRBV29-1 and TRBJ2-3, with D uncertain. Germline V gene sequence: CDR1 SQVTM, CDR2 ANQGSEA. The CDR3 contains 12 residues. V was clipped by 3 bases and J by 6 bases, with 10 bases between them. In DNA, the CDR3 is TGCAGCGTTGATCAACGTGGGGATACGCAGTATTTT. Its protein product is CSVDQRGDTQYF.

This rearrangement joins TRBV6-6 to TRBJ1-2; 7 bases are a match to TRBD1. The trim removed 7 bases at V and 6 bases at J, leaving 5 bases unmatched. The germline CDR1 and CDR2 sequences are MNHNY and SVGAGI (reference sequence). This CDR3 comprises 12 residues. CDR3 coding DNA: TGTGCCAGCAAGCCCGGGACAGATGGCTACACCTTC. Residues: CASKPGTDGYTF.

The chain carries TRBV30 and TRBJ1-1; 9 bases fit TRBD1. This CDR3 is built from 13 residues. Germline CDR1 GTSNPN, CDR2 SVGIG (reference sequence). The ends lost 3 bases at V and 5 bases at J; junction bases unmatched: 4. CDR3 loop: CAWRGQGITEAFF. In nucleotides, the CDR3 is TGTGCCTGGAGGGGACAGGGTATTACTGAAGCTTTCTTT.

This chain connects TRBV7-3 to TRBJ1-2, with TRBD1 matching 7 bases. The CDR3 extends over 15 amino acids. Germline values: CDR1 SGHTA, CDR2 FQGTGA. Losses at the gene ends were 5 bases for V and 2 bases for J; bases not matched to a gene: 8. The CDR3 sequence is CASSGPGQANYGYTF. CDR3 nucleotide sequence: TGTGCCAGCAGCGGACCAGGACAGGCGAACTATGGCTACACCTTC. Looking up the rest from reference TRBV7-3 and TRBJ1-2 gives the full variable domain: GAGVSQTPSNKVTEKGKYVELRCDPISGHTALYWYRQSLGQGPEFLIYFQGTGAADDSGLPNDRFFAVRPEGSVSTLKIQRTERGDSAVYLCASSGPGQANYGYTFGSGTRLTVV.

CDR3 nucleotides: TGTGCCACCAGCGACGTCACAGGGGGCTTCTCGACATCACCCCTCCACTTT. Its protein product is CATSDVTGGFSTSPLHF. The gene calls are TRBV15 and TRBJ1-6, with TRBD1 matching 9 bases. The CDR3 is 17 residues long. Germline lookup yields CDR1 LNHNV and CDR2 YYDKDF (reference sequence). The trim removed 5 bases at V and 10 bases at J, leaving 15 bases unmatched.

The genes are TRBV10-3 and TRBJ1-6, with D uncertain. Germline assignment: CDR1 ENHRY and CDR2 SYGVKD. V was cut by 2 bases and J by 7 bases, with 15 bases left in between. The CDR3 is 16 amino acids. The CDR3 loop reads CAISEPKGLSNSPLHF. CDR3 nucleotide sequence: TGTGCCATCAGTGAGCCGAAAGGTTTATCCAATTCACCCCTCCACTTT.

The sample holds one count of this clone. This chain uses TRBV7-6 with TRBJ1-2; 8 nucleotides line up with TRBD1. This CDR3 has 14 residues. CDR1 SGHVS and CDR2 FNYEAQ come from the germline V gene. V was clipped by 5 bases and J by 7 bases; unmatched bases: 9. The CDR3 loop reads CASSPTGTGGGYTF. The CDR3, as DNA: TGTGCCAGCAGCCCCACCGGGACAGGAGGTGGCTACACCTTC.

V and J are TRBV6-5 and TRBJ2-3; 7 nucleotides match TRBD2. V trimming: 4 bases; J trimming: 5 bases; junction bases outside the gene matches: 12. There are 16 residues in the CDR3. Germline CDR1 MNHEY, CDR2 SVGAGI. As DNA, the CDR3 is TGTGCCAGCAGTTCCCCGCCGGGAGGTTGGGGAGATACGCAGTATTTT. Its protein is CASSSPPGGWGDTQYF.

The chain is built from TRBV6-5 and TRBJ1-5; TRBD1 is a possible D gene (6 bases). Per the germline V gene, CDR1 is MNHEY and CDR2 is SVGAGI. This CDR3 is 15 amino acids long. Trimming removed 8 bases at V and 7 bases at J, with 21 bases between. CDR3 sequence: CASGRPQGLGQPQHF. The CDR3 DNA reads as TGTGCCAGCGGACGCCCACAGGGATTGGGACAGCCCCAGCATTTT.

This chain connects TRBV11-2 to TRBJ2-1, with D possibly being TRBD2 (6 bases). The CDR3 spans 14 residues. Trimming removed 7 bases from V and 7 bases from J, with 17 bases in between. Germline V gives CDR1 SGHAT, CDR2 FQNNGV. CDR3 residues: CASTLRPGGNEQFF. CDR3 nucleotides: TGTGCCAGCACCCTGAGACCTGGAGGGAATGAGCAGTTCTTC.

The rearrangement joins TRBV6-5 to TRBJ2-1, with D perhaps matching TRBD2 (5 bases). This CDR3 spans 16 amino acids. Trimming removed 0 bases from V and 10 bases from J, with 19 bases in between. Germline CDR1 reads MNHEY; CDR2 reads SVGAGI. The CDR3 region has the DNA TGTGCCAGCAGTTACTCGTTTGATCCGGGGTACCAGGAGCAGTTCTTC. It is translated as CASSYSFDPGYQEQFF.